The sequence of this T cell receptor (beta chain) was determined in a study of blood T cell repertoires in COVID-19 (TCRdb year 2020). Concerning the study at large: The collaborator samples originated in the United States, Italy and Spain and spanned the acute and convalescent phases of COVID-19. The prospective study material was composed of cDNA or gDNA derived from T cells, B-cell-depleted T cells, or PBMCs. Subjects who had been exposed to COVID-19, were actively infected with it, or had recovered from it provided the deeply sampled blood TCRbeta repertoires that made up the dataset. The repertoires were released in a freely available public database intended as a resource for research on the immune response to SARS-CoV-2. The samples were drawn from the first 160 participants of the ongoing ImmuneRACE study and from 950 to 1,500 subjects provided by 6 global collaborators. The sample metadata nearly always contained a de-identified subject ID, COVID-19 status, age in years and sex. HLA class I and class II types, where available, came from metadata supplied by the sample provider rather than from assay-based typing. Findings and caveats that apply to the study as a whole: The quantity of clinical and demographic metadata differed by source and by participant and was supplied without curation.

In the germline V gene (reference sequence), CDR1 corresponds to LNHDA and CDR2 to SQIVND. Trimming costs V 2 bases and J 2 bases, and their ends lie 10 bases apart. The CDR3, from cysteine to phenylalanine, totals 15 residues. Just the 45-base CDR3 DNA is kept, in frame starting at base 1. The immunoSEQ Assay, a bias-controlled multiplex PCR, was used to amplify TCRbeta CDR3 regions from genomic DNA. On the authors' methods: The number of nucleated cells in each sample was estimated from the amplification of reference gene primers within the assay. Sequence reads were collapsed and filtered to measure the absolute abundance of every unique TCRbeta CDR3 rearrangement. For each sample, productive Simpson clonality was calculated as the square root of Simpson's diversity index over productive rearrangements. TCRdb took this table from immuneACCESS and kept in-frame rearrangements with V and J called. Such tables lack part of the clones; where checked against another copy, unresolved V genes explain under half of the gap, and the rest is unexplained. The DNA gave D and trimming, while V, J and clone size come from that table. The sample table records a few hundred thousand clones; around 87% of these occur just once. About 5% of the sample is in the top ten clones.

A note on this clone: Its antigen specificity is not known. Base qualities are missing; no much larger clone stands one base away.

At one collaborating source in Seattle, patients were enrolled during active infection and were followed longitudinally through the course of disease. Whole blood was collected in K2EDTA tubes by collaborating institutions according to the institutions' own protocols. For TCRbeta analysis, collaborators shipped samples as frozen whole blood, isolated PBMCs, or DNA extracted from either of those sample types. The clonotype was recovered from a woman in her sixties or seventies with COVID-19, enrolled during active disease. This sequence uses TRBV19 and TRBJ2-1, with TRBD1 tentatively as D gene (6 bases match). Source material: peripheral blood. The nucleotide sequence is given as TGTGCCAGTAGTATAACCCAGGGGACCTACAATGAGCAGTTCTTC. It codes for CASSITQGTYNEQFF.